These T cell receptor beta chains were read from a single sample in a study of early T cells in non-severe SARS-CoV-2 infection. TCRdb redid the calling of the 5' RACE reads with MiXCR, one entry per CDR3 protein. The data show 50,000 to 65,000 distinct CDR3 sequences, around 10% seen once. This specimen was whole blood, taken at baseline. The receptors come from an adult who was a healthcare worker with PCR-confirmed SARS-CoV-2 infection or an uninfected control (not recorded which). CDR3s include the opening cysteine and the closing phenylalanine or tryptophan. A D gene is named only where the DNA matches it firmly. Not all rows give a size; the values are once, few, many and, for expanded clones, a class.

NA TRBJ2-5 NA TRBV10-3 CAIRAGTLQETQYF TGTGCCATCAGGGCTGGGACTCTGCAAGAGACCCAGTACTTC
NA TRBJ2-2 TRBD1 TRBV20-1 CSARDRDRGNTGELFF TGCAGTGCTAGAGATCGGGACAGGGGGAACACCGGGGAGCTGTTTTTT
NA TRBJ2-1 NA TRBV15 CATSSAGTTKENEQFF TGTGCCACCAGCAGTGCCGGGACAACTAAAGAGAATGAGCAGTTCTTC
few TRBJ1-3 NA TRBV5-6 CASSRLDWGGNTIYF TGTGCCAGCAGCCGTCTGGACTGGGGAGGAAACACCATATATTTT
many TRBJ1-3 NA TRBV7-2 CASSLQGFSGNTIYF TGTGCCAGCAGCTTACAGGGATTCTCTGGAAACACCATATATTTT
many TRBJ1-2 TRBD1 TRBV10-3 CAISPDRGIYGYTF TGTGCCATCAGCCCGGACAGGGGAATCTATGGCTACACCTTC
NA TRBJ1-2 NA TRBV12-3/TRBV12-4 CASSPSGYYGYTF TGTGCCAGCAGTCCGTCGGGGTACTATGGCTACACCTTC
NA TRBJ2-2 TRBD1 TRBV27 CASMFGTGNTGELFF TGTGCCAGCATGTTTGGGACAGGGAACACCGGGGAGCTGTTTTTT
NA TRBJ2-1 NA TRBV5-1 CASSLEGGAGNEQFF TGCGCCAGCAGCTTGGAAGGGGGCGCGGGGAATGAGCAGTTCTTC
few TRBJ1-1 NA TRBV6-5 CASSSPTGGATEAFF TGTGCCAGCAGTTCCCCAACAGGCGGTGCCACTGAAGCTTTCTTT
many TRBJ2-2 NA TRBV7-9 CASSLAGTGELFF TGCGCCAGCAGCTTGGCGGGGACCGGGGAGCTGTTTTTT
many TRBJ2-2 TRBD1 TRBV29-1 CSVDRTGTTGELFF TGCAGCGTTGACCGGACAGGAACCACCGGGGAGCTGTTTTTT
few TRBJ1-1 NA TRBV6-2/TRBV6-3 CASRKGNTEAFF TGTGCCAGCAGAAAGGGAAACACTGAAGCTTTCTTT
NA TRBJ1-1 NA TRBV6-5 CASSYGGSTEAFF TGTGCCAGCAGTTACGGGGGAAGCACTGAAGCTTTCTTT
NA TRBJ2-2 NA TRBV5-1 CASLLGGSNTGELFF TGCGCCAGCTTGTTGGGGGGCTCGAACACCGGGGAGCTGTTTTTT
NA TRBJ2-7 TRBD2 TRBV7-6 CASSLGLAGIYEQYF TGTGCCAGCAGCCTCGGACTAGCGGGGATCTACGAGCAGTACTTC
few TRBJ2-1 TRBD2 TRBV9 CASSPAGGLAGNEQFF TGTGCCAGCAGCCCAGCGGGAGGACTAGCGGGGAATGAGCAGTTCTTC
few TRBJ1-5 NA TRBV20-1 CSAREHPRDFNQPQHF TGCAGTGCTAGAGAACACCCCCGGGACTTCAATCAGCCCCAGCATTTT
NA TRBJ2-7 NA TRBV6-5 CASSYVSGSSYEQYF TGTGCCAGCAGTTACGTGTCGGGGAGCTCCTACGAGCAGTACTTC
many TRBJ1-2 NA TRBV12-3/TRBV12-4 CASSLALVSRVYGYTF TGTGCCAGCAGTTTAGCGCTAGTCTCCAGGGTCTATGGCTACACCTTC
many TRBJ1-3 NA TRBV7-6 CASSLGQAGRGNTIYF TGTGCCAGCAGCTTAGGACAGGCGGGTAGGGGAAACACCATATATTTT
NA TRBJ2-5 NA TRBV7-9 CASSLTSRGAARPQYF TGTGCCAGCAGCTTAACCTCTAGGGGAGCGGCCAGGCCCCAGTACTTC
NA TRBJ1-6 NA TRBV19 CASSIGGNSPLHF TGTGCCAGTAGTATAGGGGGAAATTCACCCCTCCACTTT
NA TRBJ1-2 NA TRBV6-6 CAVHGRNYGYTF TGTGCCGTCCATGGGCGTAACTATGGCTACACCTTC
NA TRBJ1-6 TRBD1 TRBV2 CASRGQGDSPLHF TGTGCCAGCAGGGGACAGGGAGATTCACCCCTCCACTTT
many TRBJ1-5 NA TRBV12-3/TRBV12-4 CASSLAGGWDQPQHF TGTGCCAGCAGTTTAGCAGGGGGTTGGGATCAGCCCCAGCATTTT
NA TRBJ1-5 TRBD1 TRBV30 CAWSHAGGQPQHF TGTGCCTGGAGTCACGCAGGGGGGCAGCCCCAGCATTTT
NA TRBJ1-1 NA TRBV12-3/TRBV12-4 CARTKHPNTEAFF TGTGCCAGGACCAAACACCCGAACACTGAAGCTTTCTTT
NA TRBJ1-6 NA TRBV12-5 CASGLDPRRKGLKDSPLHF TGTGCTAGTGGTTTGGACCCGAGACGGAAGGGCCTAAAGGATTCACCCCTCCACTTT
NA TRBJ2-1 NA TRBV29-1 CSVESLGLPRRVF TGCAGCGTTGAATCTTTGGGTCTGCCCCGCCGGGTCTTC
many TRBJ2-2 NA TRBV19 CASSLYGELFF TGTGCCAGTAGTTTGTACGGGGAGCTGTTTTTT
NA TRBJ1-1 NA TRBV10-2 CASRAGPNTEAFF TGCGCCAGCAGGGCGGGTCCGAACACTGAAGCTTTCTTT
NA TRBJ2-1 TRBD2 TRBV5-4 CATEGPSGTKDNEQFF TGTGCTACCGAGGGGCCTTCAGGGACTAAAGACAATGAGCAGTTCTTC
few TRBJ2-1 NA TRBV5-1 CASSLPPSNEQFF TGCGCCAGCAGCTTGCCTCCATCCAATGAGCAGTTCTTC
few TRBJ2-3 NA TRBV9 CASSVSDSTDTQYF TGTGCCAGCAGCGTTAGCGATTCCACAGATACGCAGTATTTT
few TRBJ2-1 TRBD2 TRBV20-1 CSALRGAGGNNEQFF TGCAGTGCGCTCCGGGGAGCGGGGGGCAACAATGAGCAGTTCTTC
few TRBJ1-6 NA TRBV4-2 CASSQAAGNNSPLHF TGTGCCAGCAGCCAAGCGGCAGGAAACAATTCACCCCTCCACTTT
many TRBJ2-3 TRBD2 TRBV6-5 CASRLSPGLAGEGADTQYF TGTGCCAGCAGGCTCTCCCCGGGACTAGCGGGGGAAGGCGCAGATACGCAGTATTTT
few TRBJ1-1 NA TRBV27 CASTKREGRYTEAFF TGTGCCAGTACAAAACGCGAGGGAAGGTACACTGAAGCTTTCTTT
few TRBJ1-3 NA TRBV9 CASRPDPPTGNTIYF TGTGCCAGCCGACCGGATCCCCCAACCGGAAACACCATATATTTT